This entry features one T cell receptor (beta chain) sequence. As yet, its antigen is unknown. This sample was included in a study of a mutant IDH1 vaccine in newly diagnosed glioma. The length of the CDR3 is 14 residues. CDR1 and CDR2 (germline): SEHNR, FQNEAQ (reference sequence). V lost 0 bases, J lost 5 bases, and 10 bases lay in between. TCRdb's table, derived via immunoSEQ multiplex PCR, lists solely in-frame clones and lacks some. The sample yields roughly 52,000 clones, around 84% seen once. As to time point: week 35, safety follow-up. A 20-mer mutant IDH1 peptide at 300 ug was injected subcutaneously with topical imiquimod.

The source was PBMCs, collected from a glioma patient whose treatment included an IDH1 peptide vaccine. The V call is TRBV7-9, the J call TRBJ1-2, with a weak D call TRBD1 (5 bases). This receptor was obtained from a woman under 30 with glioma. CDR3 sequence (DNA): TGTGCCAGCAGCTTAGCAGGACAAACGTATGGCTACACCTTC. Translated, it gives CASSLAGQTYGYTF.